The sequence of this TCR beta chain was determined in a study of cytomegalovirus exposure and HLA in healthy donors (dated by TCRdb to about 2017). Looking at the study overall: An earlier analysis of some 620 of the donors reported 276 Gb of sequence data and 95 million to 140 million unique TCR beta sequences obtained from about 180 million T cells. Class I and class II HLA loci were covered by the typing at four-digit resolution. In the later analysis, no new phenotypic data were used to find candidate immune exposures; instead, reliance was placed on TCR beta sequences and their occurrence across donors. In a later analysis, previously published TCR beta repertoires from some 640 donors were re-analyzed and high-resolution HLA genotyping was added so that TCR occurrence patterns could be studied. To decide whether each TCR beta V gene segment behaved as functional or pseudogenic, an earlier analysis of fewer than 750 of the donors relied on high-throughput TCR beta sequencing. Typing coverage differed by locus: A, B, C, DRB1 and DQB1 were typed in about 620-630 donors, DQA1 in approximately 520, DPA1 in 600 to 610, and DPB1 in 450 to 490. Donor age, sex, ethnicity and CMV serostatus were collected together with the repertoire data. Four or five DR-DQ haplotypes were treated as single units for association and clustering because of strong linkage in the cohort. The study aimed to test whether cataloging public T cell receptors could reveal signatures of past pathogen exposure. To predict cytomegalovirus infection status, the study brought together high-throughput TCR immunosequencing, statistical association of individual TCRs with disease status, and machine learning. Genome-wide SNP genotypes for about three fifths of the roughly 670 donors were used in a later genetic analysis, which treated that subset as a discovery cohort. About 310 gigabases of sequencing data and around 87 million unique TCR sequences were included in an early release covering about 700 HLA-typed donors. Besides the first cohort of roughly 660 subjects, a separate validation cohort made up of roughly 120 different subjects was used. The study profiled the T cell repertoires of about 720 subjects by immunosequencing and related them to cytomegalovirus serostatus. Every repertoire in the discovery cohort had been generated on one and the same sequencing platform. On average, around 240,000 unique TCR beta nucleotide sequences were sequenced per donor among 398 genotyped donors of the cohort, with roughly 18% of those sequences being non-productive. Of the roughly 400 genotyped donors, 75% to 85% were placed in the genetic ancestry cluster associated with self-reported Caucasian donors.

CDR1 and CDR2, per the germline V gene, are SGHRS and YFSETQ. V loses 6 bases of germline sequence and J loses 3 bases, and the interval between the two ends is 13 bases. Measured from the cysteine to the phenylalanine, the CDR3 is 13 residues long. This entry keeps only the CDR3 DNA: 39 bases, framed from base 1. In total, around 600 healthy bone marrow donors made up the cohort. At the time of sampling, all cohort members were nominally healthy, though unrecorded immune exposures were likely present. The donor tested CMV seropositive, placing the donor among the approximately 310 seropositive members of the cohort. A peripheral blood sample was provided by each donor, and peripheral blood mononuclear cells were used for TCR beta sequencing. The Qiagen DNeasy Blood Extraction Kit was used to extract genomic DNA from the blood cell samples. The library was produced with the immunoSEQ multiplex PCR assay. For the multiplex PCR, a mixture combining 60 forward primers for TCR Vbeta segments and 13 reverse primers for TCR Jbeta segments was used. The CDR3 region of rearranged TCR beta genes was amplified from genomic DNA by a multiplex PCR assay. Amplified TCR beta libraries were sequenced as 87-base-pair reads on the Illumina HiSeq System. On the authors' methods: A later analysis tallied 75 million to 95 million unique TCR beta chains across the 666 repertoires, and around 12 million of those chains were shared by two or more donors. Raw reads were error-corrected and collapsed into unique sequences with a nearest-neighbor algorithm that merged closely related sequences to remove PCR and sequencing errors. To assign V, D and J gene segments, CDR3 sequences were aligned to IMGT reference sequences. For a sequence to be retained, a match of at least six nucleotides to both a V gene segment and a J gene segment was required. Rearrangements were called productive when the CDR3 lacked stop codons and stayed in frame with V and J; all others were non-productive. Following IMGT convention, CDR3 was defined as the stretch from the second conserved V-encoded cysteine to the conserved J-encoded phenylalanine. Sequences without an unambiguous match to a single V gene segment were excluded from the earlier analysis of 450 to 650 of the donors. An earlier analysis of several hundred of the donors called V segments functional above 56.7% productive rearrangements and segregating when the between-donor standard deviation exceeded 5%. A statistical classification framework was developed to diagnose cytomegalovirus status using the catalog of TCR beta chain sequences. In a later analysis, V and J genes were assigned by comparing TCR nucleotide sequences against IMGT/GENE-DB human TR gene sequences. A later analysis assigned CDR3 sequences and most-parsimonious VDJ recombination scenarios with the TCRdist pipeline. In a later analysis, each TCR beta chain was defined by its CDR3 amino acid sequence together with its V-gene family, and reads without a unique V-gene family were excluded. A later analysis removed 550 to 650 highly shared, low-generation-probability nucleotide sequences to deal with suspected cross-contamination and a sequencing artifact. A later analysis calculated a clonal expansion index for each public chain from normalized within-repertoire ranks of inferred template counts. Generation probabilities in a later analysis came from a VDJ recombination model fitted to out-of-frame rearrangements, and those results were checked against IGoR. Hypergeometric tests were used in a later analysis to score TCR-TCR, TCR-HLA and TCR-CMV co-occurrence, with a repertoire-size bias correction applied to the TCR pairs. False discovery rates were estimated in a later analysis by permuting HLA or CMV assignments 20 times. In a later analysis, co-occurring TCRs were grouped using DBSCAN, and TCRdist sequence similarity was added for clustering within HLA-allele-positive subsets. Repertoires with fewer than 30,000 or more than 120,000 public chains were left out of co-occurrence clustering, as were a handful of repertoires with anomalous nucleotide sharing. Here the immuneACCESS table is served through TCRdb, limited to in-frame sequences with V and J called. Missing clones are a known gap in these copies; in checked studies unresolved V genes cover under half, and the rest lacks a known reason. V, J and clone size were drawn from that table, and D and trimming were deduced from the DNA. In all, the sample holds roughly 160,000 clones, and approximately 78% of those were seen once. The ten largest clones represent around 9.1% of the sample.

A single count supports this clone. Its specific antigen is unknown. Base qualities are not recorded, but no much larger clone differs from it by a single base. Broad study findings and their caveats: The presence/absence analyses assumed that sequencing depth was roughly uniform across donors, and that assumption may not be true. A few of the identified cytomegalovirus-associated TCR beta chains were confirmed in vitro to be specific for cytomegalovirus antigens. Only TCR beta chains were sequenced in this cohort, and the absence of alpha or paired-chain data limited detectable features. The earlier analysis of fewer than 750 of the donors excluded some 16 rarely observed V segments, including chromosome 9 orphons, because counts were too low. An earlier analysis of several hundred of the donors showed that most TCR beta V segments appeared in productive rearrangements either about 87% or about 30% of the time, which broadly matched IMGT annotations. A cluster of highly shared sequence variants was judged likely to represent a technical artifact of the sequencing pipeline. A total of about 150 TCR beta chains were listed by the study as associated with cytomegalovirus. Because some donors lacked HLA typing at each locus, the association tests relied only on the typed subset. When HLA alleles, especially DR and DQ, strongly co-occurred, attributing TCR associations to individual alleles was difficult. Most TCR sequences were observed very rarely across donors, whereas some public TCRs were present in many individuals. According to a later analysis, TCR association rates differed among HLA loci, with DRB1 alleles showing the most associated TCRs and HLA-C alleles showing the fewest. For the cohort, immune exposure information was limited to CMV serostatus. According to a later analysis, parvovirus B19, influenza, CMV and Epstein-Barr virus appeared linked to several top co-occurrence clusters. Linkage disequilibrium might explain the correlated functional status among segregating V segments, but an unknown experimental factor could not be ruled out. A further reported finding was that TCR beta sequences accurately predicted the HLA-A and HLA-B alleles for most subjects in the first cohort. In a later analysis, HLA-associated TCR beta chains showed more clonal expansion and lower generation probabilities than non-associated chains that were equally common. V-gene and J-gene trimming of TCR beta chains was associated with a missense DCLRE1C variant in a later genetic analysis, and the association was replicated in an independent cohort. Some IMGT-functional V segments, including TRBV6-2 and TRBV6-3, could not be distinguished by the 87-base-pair reads and were therefore excluded. The authors suggested that the approach could potentially be generalized to other disease states and immunological phenotypes. A later analysis found that most CMV-associated TCR beta chains appeared HLA-restricted, with HLA associations seemingly driven largely by CMV exposure. Cytomegalovirus status was reported to be diagnosed by the classifier with high specificity and sensitivity in both the original and validation cohorts. According to a later genetic analysis, donors in an Asian-associated ancestry cluster had fewer N-insertions in productive TCRs than the approximately 650-donor mean. In a later analysis, around 15,000 TCR beta sequences were associated with specific HLA alleles at a false discovery rate of 0.05.

Sequenced: PBMCs. The sequence links TRBV5-1 to TRBJ2-7; no D segment can be confidently identified. The source is a male donor in good health and CMV-seropositive. The encoded CDR3 is CASTPGPSYEQYF. The nucleotide sequence reads as follows: TGCGCCAGCACCCCTGGGCCCAGCTACGAGCAGTACTTC.